Presented here are 29 T cell receptor beta chains from one specimen sequenced in a study of control samples from healthy donors and cancer patients. Sequenced by immunoSEQ multiplex PCR; TCRdb stores in-frame clones only, minus some. The table has 8,000 to 13,000 clones, around 90% seen once. The sample comprised PBMCs. These receptors were collected from a man aged 55-75 years with colorectal cancer.

The chain combines TRBV18 with TRBJ2-3, with D perhaps matching TRBD1 (6 bases). CDR3 length: 17 residues. Trimming took 3 bases from V and 2 from J, leaving 18 bases between them. Germline V CDR1 and CDR2: KGHSH, LQKENI. In DNA, the CDR3 is TGTGCCAGCTCACCCGAACCCGACAGGTTGTACACAGATACGCAGTATTTT. Amino acid sequence: CASSPEPDRLYTDTQYF.

This clone appeared once. CDR3 residues: CASSQERTSQVGTQYF. CDR3 bases: TGCGCCAGCAGCCAAGAACGGACTAGCCAAGTGGGTACGCAGTATTTT. V and J are TRBV4-1 and TRBJ2-3; TRBD2 matches at 8 bases. Germline loops: CDR1 MGHRA, CDR2 YSYEKL. V shed 0 bases and J 8 bases; nucleotides not matched to a gene: 10. The CDR3 consists of 16 residues.

This chain uses TRBV6-5 with TRBJ2-3; D is possibly TRBD1 (6 bases). The CDR3 extends over 14 amino acids. Germline V gives CDR1 MNHEY, CDR2 SVGAGI. V shed 10 bases and J shed 0 bases, with 14 bases lying between them. CDR3 nucleotides: TGTGCCACCCGACTACAGGGTAGCACAGATACGCAGTATTTT. This gives the protein CATRLQGSTDTQYF.

This chain joins TRBV13 and TRBJ1-2; D remains unclear. This CDR3 region has 12 residues. Trimming shortened V by 5 bases and J by 4 bases, and 8 bases separated the two germline ends. Germline assignment: CDR1 PRHDT and CDR2 FYEKMQ (reference sequence). As DNA, the CDR3 is TGTGCCAGCAGCCTGCCAGGCTATGGCTACACCTTC. Translating it yields CASSLPGYGYTF.

This sequence joins TRBV7-2 and TRBJ1-2; D unclear. This CDR3 region has 13 residues. Trimming cost V 1 base and J 8 bases, with 11 bases left between them. Germline V gene sequence: CDR1 SGHTA, CDR2 FQGNSA. In nucleotides, the CDR3 is TGTGCCAGCAGCTTAGTAAGGGTGGGAGGCTACACCTTC. Its translation: CASSLVRVGGYTF.

The chain couples TRBV4-3 to TRBJ1-2; the D gene is possibly TRBD1 (6 bases). The CDR3 has 15 residues. The V gene lost 0 bases and the J gene lost 4 bases, with 12 bases spanning the gap. Germline V lookup: CDR1 LGHNA, CDR2 YSLEER. CDR3 sequence (DNA): TGCGCCAGCAGCCAAGATCCGACAGGAGGCTATGGCTACACCTTC. Amino acids: CASSQDPTGGYGYTF.

This chain connects TRBV28 to TRBJ1-2; TRBD1 agrees at 11 bases. The germline V gene has CDR1 MDHEN and CDR2 SYDVKM. J was trimmed by 5 bases and V by 3 bases; bases with no gene match: 8. This CDR3 is 16 amino acids long. The CDR3 loop reads CASSLKGTGGRYGYTF. In nucleotides, the CDR3 is TGTGCCAGCAGTTTGAAGGGGACAGGGGGAAGGTATGGCTACACCTTC.

The rearrangement links TRBV13 to TRBJ2-1; no clear D gene. With 4 bases removed from V and 0 bases from J, the gap between germline ends came to 13 bases. The length of the CDR3 is 16 residues. The V gene's germline CDR1 is PRHDT and CDR2 FYEKMQ (reference sequence). DNA of the CDR3: TGTGCCAGCAGCTCGATCGACCCAAGCTCCTACAATGAGCAGTTCTTC. Translated, it gives CASSSIDPSSYNEQFF.

This clone was found once. This rearrangement joins TRBV27 to TRBJ2-3; the D is unclear. Looked up from germline, CDR1 is MNHEY and CDR2 is SMNVEV (reference sequence). V was clipped by 5 bases and J by 3 bases, with 12 bases between them. The CDR3 contains 14 residues. CDR3 bases: TGTGCCAGCAGTCCCGGTTCATGGACAGATACGCAGTATTTT. This sequence encodes CASSPGSWTDTQYF.

The chain carries TRBV30 and TRBJ2-3; 11 nucleotides match TRBD2. V lost 2 bases and J lost 3; bases outside the gene matches: 4. This CDR3 has 15 amino acids. CDR1 and CDR2 (germline): GTSNPN, SVGIG (reference sequence). CDR3 residues: CAWSIAGGRTDTQYF. As DNA, the CDR3 is TGTGCCTGGAGTATAGCGGGGGGGCGTACAGATACGCAGTATTTT.

V usage is TRBV5-1 and J usage is TRBJ2-5, with 7 nucleotides matching TRBD2. CDR1 is SGHRS and CDR2 is YFSETQ in the germline V gene. V lost 4 bases, J lost 4 bases, and 4 bases stayed unmatched. This CDR3 spans 13 amino acids. The CDR3 DNA reads TGCGCCAGCAGCGGGGAGGGGCTAGAGACCCAGTACTTC. It specifies CASSGEGLETQYF.

The chain joins TRBV4-1 to TRBJ1-6; D unresolved. CDR1 is MGHRA and CDR2 is YSYEKL in the germline V gene. V dropped 1 base and J dropped 6 bases, with 4 bases sitting between them. This CDR3 is 13 amino acids long. DNA for the CDR3: TGCGCCAGCAGCCAAGTCGCTAATTCACCCCTCCACTTT. Translated, it gives CASSQVANSPLHF.

The chain recombines TRBV20-1 with TRBJ1-1; D gene ambiguous. V gave up 3 bases and J gave up 3 bases, with 20 bases separating them. Germline loops: CDR1 DFQATT, CDR2 SNEGSKA (reference sequence). The CDR3 extends over 16 amino acids. CDR3 sequence reads: CSASPLERRRDTEAFF. The CDR3 bases are TGCAGTGCTAGTCCCTTGGAGAGGCGGCGGGACACTGAAGCTTTCTTT.

The chain combines TRBV28 with TRBJ1-1; perhaps TRBD1 as D (5 bases). The V and J ends lost 5 bases and 10 bases respectively, with 20 bases between them. The CDR3 totals 14 residues. The V gene's germline CDR1 is MDHEN and CDR2 SYDVKM. The CDR3 coding sequence is TGTGCCAGCAGTCTCGGGACTCCATCGACTCGAGCTTTCTTT. It specifies CASSLGTPSTRAFF.

The chain carries TRBV28 and TRBJ1-2; D unclear. The V end lost 5 bases, the J end lost 6 bases, and 13 bases lay between the germline ends. The V gene's germline CDR1 is MDHEN and CDR2 SYDVKM. This CDR3 is 13 amino acids long. As DNA, the CDR3 is TGTGCCAGCAGTCCGATAGGTATCCATGGCTACACCTTC. Encoded protein: CASSPIGIHGYTF.

The sample holds one count of this clone. The chain is built from TRBV11-2 and TRBJ1-1; tentative D call: TRBD1 (6 bases). Germline loops: CDR1 SGHAT, CDR2 FQNNGV. The CDR3 loop spans 14 amino acids. Trimming stripped 5 bases from V and 4 bases from J, with 14 bases between. The CDR3 protein is CASSPDRMGTEAFF. The DNA of the CDR3 is TGTGCCAGCAGCCCGGACAGAATGGGCACTGAAGCTTTCTTT.

In its sample, this clone was seen once. The gene calls are TRBV20-1 and TRBJ1-5; D call uncertain. Germline V lookup: CDR1 DFQATT, CDR2 SNEGSKA (reference sequence). The V gene lost 3 bases and the J gene lost 0 bases, with 12 bases spanning the gap. The CDR3 sequence is 15 residues long. The CDR3 nucleotides are TGCAGTGCTAGTGTGGCCGCGTATAGCAATCAGCCCCAGCATTTT. Translating it yields CSASVAAYSNQPQHF.

The chain couples TRBV10-3 to TRBJ2-2; 11 bases map to TRBD2. Trimming took 6 bases from V and 2 from J; bases not matched to a gene: 5. Germline V gene lookup returns CDR1 ENHRY and CDR2 SYGVKD. The CDR3 has 16 residues. CDR3 region: CAIRTGTSGNTGELFF. In DNA form, the CDR3 reads TGTGCCATCAGGACAGGGACTAGCGGTAACACCGGGGAGCTGTTTTTT.

The J gene is TRBJ2-2, the V gene TRBV24-1; no definite D call. CDR3 size: 16 residues. The germline V and J ends were trimmed by 0 bases and 2 bases, with 9 bases remaining between them. CDR1 and CDR2 (germline): KGHDR, SFDVKD. This CDR3 is CATSDLWPRNTGELFF. The DNA for the CDR3 is TGTGCCACCAGTGATTTGTGGCCGCGAAACACCGGGGAGCTGTTTTTT.

The V call is TRBV7-2, the J call TRBJ1-1; TRBD1 agrees at 7 bases. In germline, CDR1 is SGHTA, CDR2 FQGNSA. Losses at the gene ends were 5 bases for V and 0 bases for J; bases not matched to a gene: 3. The length of the CDR3 is 14 residues. CDR3 DNA sequence: TGTGCCAGCAGCCCACAGGGGATGAACACTGAAGCTTTCTTT. It codes for CASSPQGMNTEAFF.

CDR3 sequence: CASSPGSRTDTQYF. CDR3 coding DNA: TGCGCCAGCAGCCCAGGGTCCCGCACAGATACGCAGTATTTT. The chain is built from TRBV5-1 and TRBJ2-3; D is possibly TRBD1 (5 bases). Germline V gives CDR1 SGHRS, CDR2 YFSETQ. The CDR3 is 14 residues long. Trimming took off 4 bases at V and 1 base at J, with 10 bases between the two ends.

This chain connects TRBV2 to TRBJ2-4; 8 bases match TRBD2. The junction had 6 bases not matched to a gene; V was cut back by 3 bases and J by 2 bases. CDR3 length equals 16 residues. CDR1 SNHLY and CDR2 FYNNEI come from the germline V gene. In DNA, the CDR3 is TGTGCCAGCAGTGAGAGGGCGGGGGGACCCAAAAACATTCAGTACTTC. Protein sequence: CASSERAGGPKNIQYF.

This chain uses TRBV4-1 with TRBJ2-3; 12 bases line up with TRBD2. This CDR3 region has 17 residues. Germline V gene data show CDR1 as MGHRA and CDR2 as YSYEKL. The V gene end was trimmed by 7 bases and the J gene end by 1 base; junction bases not matched to a gene: 9. DNA of the CDR3: TGCGCCAGCACCCTAACTTGGACTAGCGGGGGCACAGATACGCAGTATTTT. Translated: CASTLTWTSGGTDTQYF.

The chain links TRBV28 to TRBJ2-7; perhaps D is TRBD1 or TRBD2 (6 bases each). The CDR3 length is 15 residues. The germline V gene encodes CDR1 MDHEN and CDR2 SYDVKM. V was clipped by 7 bases and J by 4 bases, with 20 bases between them. The CDR3 spells CASTAGTSPKYEQYF. The CDR3 nucleotides read TGTGCCAGCACGGCGGGGACATCCCCGAAATACGAGCAGTACTTC.

This clone was detected a few times. The chain recombines TRBV6-5 with TRBJ1-5, with D uncertain. Germline assignment: CDR1 MNHEY and CDR2 SVGAGI. The CDR3 spans 14 residues. The ends were cut back, 3 bases at V and 3 bases at J, with 9 bases in the middle. The CDR3 reads CASSYNGVNQPQHF. The CDR3, as DNA: TGTGCCAGCAGTTATAATGGGGTCAATCAGCCCCAGCATTTT.

This chain uses TRBV11-2 with TRBJ2-7; tentatively, D is TRBD1 or TRBD2 (5 bases each). The CDR3 has 13 amino acids. Trimming left V 3 bases short and J 13 bases short, with 19 bases between. Germline assignment: CDR1 SGHAT and CDR2 FQNNGV. The CDR3, as DNA: TGTGCCAGCAGCTTCAGGGAGCGTCCAATTACTTACTTC. Translating it yields CASSFRERPITYF.

The V gene is TRBV7-2, the J gene TRBJ2-3; TRBD2 matches 8 bases. Germline-derived CDR1 and CDR2 are SGHTA and FQGNSA. Unmatched junction bases numbered 13, after V lost 4 bases and J lost 4 bases. The CDR3 covers 17 residues. The CDR3: CASSSLWAGGSSDTQYF. CDR3 sequence (DNA): TGTGCCAGCAGCTCGCTTTGGGCGGGGGGTTCGTCAGATACGCAGTATTTT.

The chain joins TRBV3-1 (or the pseudogene TRBV3-2) to TRBJ2-5; no clear D gene. Trimming shortened V by 0 bases and J by 7 bases, and 9 bases separated the two germline ends. CDR3 size: 13 residues. Germline loops: CDR1 LGHDT, CDR2 YNNKEL (reference sequence). The DNA for the CDR3 is TGTGCCAGCAGCCAAGATGTGGCGCGGACCCAGTACTTC. As protein: CASSQDVARTQYF.

The chain is built from TRBV6-2 or TRBV6-3 and TRBJ2-3, with D perhaps matching TRBD1 (5 bases). CDR3 length equals 15 residues. Germline CDR1 and CDR2: MNHEY and SVGEGT. V was shortened by 0 bases and J by 5 bases, with 12 bases between the two germline ends. The CDR3 region is CASSYSGQGLDTQYF. The DNA of the CDR3 is TGTGCCAGCAGTTACTCAGGGCAGGGTCTAGATACGCAGTATTTT.